The 20 T cell receptor beta chains given below trace back to one sample, sequenced in a study of immune reconstitution after stem cell transplant in scleroderma. In TCRdb, the RT-PCR reads were re-called with MiXCR into one record per CDR3 protein. The sample has roughly 4,800 distinct CDR3 sequences; less than 8.5% are singletons. The sample was taken before or after autologous hematopoietic stem cell transplantation (not recorded which). These receptors came from a male donor with systemic sclerosis.

V is TRBV20-1 and J is TRBJ1-5, with D uncertain. Germline CDR1 and CDR2: DFQATT and SNEGSKA (reference sequence). This CDR3 region has 14 residues. V was cut by 3 bases and J by 0 bases, with 9 bases left in between. Here the CDR3 DNA reads TGCAGTGCTAGCAAATCTGGTAGCAATCAGCCCCAGCATTTT. As protein: CSASKSGSNQPQHF.

Within the sample, this clonotype is medium-sized (0.01 to 0.1%). The chain carries TRBV27 and TRBJ2-3; no clear D gene. Germline lookup yields CDR1 MNHEY and CDR2 SMNVEV (reference sequence). V lost 8 bases, J lost 4 bases, and 7 bases lay in between. The CDR3 loop spans 11 amino acids. The CDR3 bases are TGTGCCAGCCGCCGGGCAGATACGCAGTATTTT. Translated: CASRRADTQYF.

This clonotype is labeled as medium-sized. The chain joins TRBV18 to TRBJ1-4; a weak D match, TRBD1 (5 bases). The V gene's germline CDR1 is KGHSH and CDR2 LQKENI. This CDR3 spans 14 amino acids. V lost 5 bases and J lost 0, with 7 bases in between. The CDR3 here is CASSVGATNEKLFF. CDR3 sequence (DNA): TGTGCCAGCTCAGTGGGGGCAACTAATGAAAAACTGTTTTTT.

There are a few counts of this clonotype. The V gene is TRBV27, the J gene TRBJ1-3; TRBD1 agrees at 9 bases. Trimming removed 6 bases from V and 1 base from J; junction bases left unmatched: 19. CDR3 length: 20 amino acids. Germline lookup yields CDR1 MNHEY and CDR2 SMNVEV (reference sequence). The CDR3 reads CASRADGTGIFLLSGNTIYF. Here the CDR3 DNA reads TGTGCCAGCAGAGCCGACGGGACAGGGATTTTCCTTCTGTCTGGAAACACCATATATTTT.

Sample share makes this clonotype medium-sized (0.01 to 0.1%). This rearrangement joins TRBV27 to TRBJ1-5; D is uncertain. This CDR3 spans 14 amino acids. Looked up from germline, CDR1 is MNHEY and CDR2 is SMNVEV (reference sequence). V lost 4 bases and J 0 bases, leaving 7 bases between the germline ends. The CDR3: CASSSLGSNQPQHF. DNA for the CDR3: TGTGCCAGCAGTTCCTTGGGTAGCAATCAGCCCCAGCATTTT.

The chain's CDR3 is CSAGKGLAGPGTDTQYF. The CDR3 DNA reads as TGCAGTGCTGGCAAGGGACTAGCGGGGCCAGGCACAGATACGCAGTATTTT. This rearrangement joins TRBV20-1 to TRBJ2-3; 13 bases fit TRBD2. The V gene end was trimmed by 5 bases and the J gene end by 1 base; junction bases not matched to a gene: 9. Germline-derived CDR1 and CDR2 are DFQATT and SNEGSKA (reference sequence). This CDR3 contains 17 residues.

This chain uses TRBV5-1 with TRBJ2-5; the D gene is possibly TRBD2 (5 bases). Germline CDR1 and CDR2: SGHRS and YFSETQ. There are 15 residues in the CDR3. V lost 0 bases to trimming and J lost 5 bases, with 14 bases between them. In DNA, the CDR3 is TGCGCCAGCAGCTTGGATGTGGGAGCGTCGGAGACCCAGTACTTC. Translated, it gives CASSLDVGASETQYF.

The chain links TRBV18 to TRBJ2-1; 10 nucleotides match TRBD1. Trimming at V came to 3 bases and at J to 8 bases, leaving 1 base not matched to a gene. Germline loops: CDR1 KGHSH, CDR2 LQKENI. This CDR3 comprises 13 residues. The CDR3 spells CASSPGTGDEQFF. CDR3 DNA: TGTGCCAGCTCACCCGGGACAGGGGATGAGCAGTTCTTC.

The rearrangement uses TRBV19 and TRBJ2-3; D is possibly TRBD2 (6 bases). This CDR3 has 16 residues. The germline V gene encodes CDR1 LNHDA and CDR2 SQIVND (reference sequence). The ends were cut back, 3 bases at V and 2 bases at J, with 15 bases in the middle. CDR3 protein: CASSMGDFPITDTQYF. The DNA of the CDR3 is TGTGCCAGTAGTATGGGGGACTTCCCCATCACAGATACGCAGTATTTT. The whole variable domain, filled in from reference TRBV19 and TRBJ2-3, reads DGGITQSPKYLFRKEGQNVTLSCEQNLNHDAMYWYRQDPGQGLRLIYYSQIVNDFQKGDIAEGYSVSREKKESFPLTVTSAQKNPTAFYLCASSMGDFPITDTQYFGPGTRLTVL.

This clonotype counts as medium-sized. V usage is TRBV20-1 and J usage is TRBJ2-1, with TRBD2 as a possible D gene (6 bases). In germline, CDR1 is DFQATT, CDR2 SNEGSKA (reference sequence). The CDR3 covers 14 residues. Trimming removed 6 bases from V and 0 bases from J, with 12 bases in between. CDR3 region: CSAEASDSYNEQFF. Written as DNA, the CDR3 is TGCAGTGCAGAAGCTAGCGACTCCTACAATGAGCAGTTCTTC.

In its sample, this clonotype ranks as medium-sized. One junction end does not reproduce the germline sequence, and a read error may be involved. The rearrangement links TRBV5-1 to TRBJ2-3; possibly TRBD1 for D (5 bases). Germline V lookup: CDR1 SGHRS, CDR2 YFSETQ. The CDR3 runs to 14 residues. CDR3 DNA: TGCGCCAGCAACTTGAAGGGGTCTGCAGATACGCAGTATTTT. It yields the protein CASNLKGSADTQYF.

This clonotype has only a few counts. The chain is built from TRBV19 and TRBJ1-5; the D gene is possibly TRBD1 (6 bases). Germline V lookup: CDR1 LNHDA, CDR2 SQIVND (reference sequence). The CDR3 contains 13 residues. V was pared by 4 bases and J by 7 bases, with 11 bases between. CDR3 sequence reads: CASSTGEDQPQHF. CDR3 coding DNA: TGTGCCAGTAGTACAGGGGAAGACCAGCCCCAGCATTTT.

The rearrangement uses TRBV20-1 and TRBJ2-3, with 11 bases identical to TRBD2. Germline V CDR1 and CDR2: DFQATT, SNEGSKA (reference sequence). The junction had 1 base not matched to a gene; V was cut back by 0 bases and J by 5 bases. The CDR3 loop spans 14 amino acids. CDR3 amino acids: CSARDGLAGDTQYF. For the CDR3, the DNA is TGCAGTGCTAGAGATGGACTAGCGGGAGATACGCAGTATTTT.

This clonotype is classed as large (0.1 to 1%). The chain combines TRBV28 with TRBJ2-3; 11 bases match TRBD2. V lost 5 bases and J lost 9; bases outside the gene matches: 7. Germline V gives CDR1 MDHEN, CDR2 SYDVKM. This CDR3 has 14 residues. The CDR3 protein is CASSLLAGGGTQYF. CDR3 bases: TGTGCCAGCAGTCTTCTAGCGGGGGGCGGAACGCAGTATTTT.

Judged by abundance, this clonotype is medium-sized (0.01 to 0.1%). The DNA for the CDR3 is TGTGCCAGCAGTTACGGACAGGGCCAGACCCAGTACTTC. Its translation: CASSYGQGQTQYF. The chain has TRBV6-5 and TRBJ2-5; 8 nucleotides match TRBD1. Trimming took 2 bases from V and 6 from J; bases not matched to a gene: 2. The CDR3 is 13 amino acids. Germline V gene data show CDR1 as MNHEY and CDR2 as SVGAGI.

The rearrangement joins TRBV5-1 to TRBJ2-7, with D perhaps TRBD2 (5 bases). Germline V gene lookup returns CDR1 SGHRS and CDR2 YFSETQ. V gave up 3 bases and J gave up 4 bases, with 14 bases separating them. CDR3 length equals 14 residues. CDR3: CASSSAGGGYEQYF. The DNA of the CDR3 is TGCGCCAGCAGCTCTGCAGGTGGCGGGTACGAGCAGTACTTC. Full variable domain (rest looked up from reference TRBV5-1 and TRBJ2-7): KAGVTQTPRYLIKTRGQQVTLSCSPISGHRSVSWYQQTPGQGLQFLFEYFSETQRNKGNFPGRFSGRQFSNSRSEMNVSTLELGDSALYLCASSSAGGGYEQYFGPGTRLTVT.

By sample share, this clonotype is medium-sized (0.01 to 0.1%). The V call is TRBV27, the J call TRBJ1-1; D gene uncertain. This CDR3 is 12 amino acids long. The germline V gene has CDR1 MNHEY and CDR2 SMNVEV (reference sequence). The germline V and J ends were trimmed by 8 bases and 1 base, with 8 bases remaining between them. The CDR3 nucleotides read TGTGCCAGCGGGAGAGGGAACACTGAAGCTTTCTTT. Its protein is CASGRGNTEAFF.

This clonotype showed up just a few times. The chain is built from TRBV5-1 and TRBJ2-5, with D perhaps matching TRBD1 or TRBD2 (5 bases each). The CDR3 is 15 residues long. Germline CDR1 and CDR2: SGHRS and YFSETQ. V dropped 6 bases and J dropped 4 bases, with 19 bases sitting between them. The CDR3 protein is CASKGNPGPIETQYF. DNA of the CDR3: TGCGCCAGCAAAGGAAATCCGGGACCTATAGAGACCCAGTACTTC. Variable domain in full (rest from reference TRBV5-1 and TRBJ2-5): KAGVTQTPRYLIKTRGQQVTLSCSPISGHRSVSWYQQTPGQGLQFLFEYFSETQRNKGNFPGRFSGRQFSNSRSEMNVSTLELGDSALYLCASKGNPGPIETQYFGPGTRLLVL.

By sample fraction, this clonotype is medium-sized. V usage is TRBV12-3 or TRBV12-4 and J usage is TRBJ1-1; D uncertain. The CDR3 is 13 residues long. The V gene lost 2 bases and the J gene lost 0 bases, with 4 bases spanning the gap. The CDR3 is CASSLQMNTEAFF. The CDR3, as DNA: TGTGCCAGCAGTTTACAGATGAACACTGAAGCTTTCTTT.

This clonotype was picked up a small number of times. The V gene is TRBV5-1, the J gene TRBJ2-2, with a tentative D call TRBD2 (6 bases). Trimming pared 4 bases from V and 2 bases from J, leaving 12 bases between. This CDR3 has 15 residues. Germline CDR1 SGHRS, CDR2 YFSETQ. CDR3 residues: CASSPWTTNTGELFF. CDR3 coding DNA: TGCGCCAGCAGCCCATGGACTACAAACACCGGGGAGCTGTTTTTT. The full variable domain, completed using reference TRBV5-1 and TRBJ2-2, is KAGVTQTPRYLIKTRGQQVTLSCSPISGHRSVSWYQQTPGQGLQFLFEYFSETQRNKGNFPGRFSGRQFSNSRSEMNVSTLELGDSALYLCASSPWTTNTGELFFGEGSRLTVL.